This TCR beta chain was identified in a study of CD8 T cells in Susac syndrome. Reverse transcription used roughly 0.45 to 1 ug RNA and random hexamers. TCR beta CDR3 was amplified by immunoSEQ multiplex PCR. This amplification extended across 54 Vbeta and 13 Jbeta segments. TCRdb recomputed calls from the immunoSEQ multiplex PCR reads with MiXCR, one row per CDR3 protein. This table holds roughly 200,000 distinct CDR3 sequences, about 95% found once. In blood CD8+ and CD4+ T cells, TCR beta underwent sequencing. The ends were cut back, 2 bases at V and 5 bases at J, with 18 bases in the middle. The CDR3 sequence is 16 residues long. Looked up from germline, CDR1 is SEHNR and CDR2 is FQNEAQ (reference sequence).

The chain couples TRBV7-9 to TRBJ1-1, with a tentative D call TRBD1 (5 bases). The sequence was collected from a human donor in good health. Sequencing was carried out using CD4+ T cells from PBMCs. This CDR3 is CASSLSFLGRETEAFF. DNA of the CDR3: TGTGCCAGCAGCTTAAGTTTTTTGGGGCGGGAAACTGAAGCTTTCTTT.